Shown below are 23 T cell receptor beta chains from a single sample sequenced in a study of response to subunit inactivated influenza vaccine. TCRdb analysed the RT-PCR reads with MiXCR anew, one entry per CDR3 protein. The sample gives 500,000 or so distinct CDR3 sequences, 15% to 20% of which show up once; less than 4% is in the top ten. The sample here was CD4+ T cells sorted from PBMCs, taken 23 to 25 months after vaccination. The receptor source for this set is a man aged 50 to 69 who received an inactivated influenza vaccine.

This clonotype was counted ten times or more. The rearrangement joins TRBV6-5 to TRBJ2-3, with no clear D. The V end lost 0 bases, the J end lost 4 bases, and 5 bases lay between the germline ends. The CDR3 consists of 13 residues. From germline, CDR1 is MNHEY and CDR2 SVGAGI. The DNA of the CDR3 is TGTGCCAGCAGTTACTCTTTAGCAGATACGCAGTATTTT. This gives the protein CASSYSLADTQYF.

In this sample, this clonotype turned up a few times. V usage is TRBV7-8 and J usage is TRBJ2-1, with D possibly being TRBD2 (6 bases). The ends were cut back, 2 bases at V and 5 bases at J, with 13 bases in the middle. Germline CDR1 SGHVS, CDR2 FQNEAQ. This CDR3 region has 15 residues. CDR3 DNA: TGTGCCAGCAGCTTAAGGCGGGACTCGCACAATGAGCAGTTCTTC. Its translation: CASSLRRDSHNEQFF.

This clonotype was observed at least ten times. The chain uses TRBV12-3 or TRBV12-4 and TRBJ2-1; TRBD2 is a possible D gene (7 bases). The CDR3 is 15 residues long. With 3 bases removed from V and 3 bases from J, the gap between germline ends came to 12 bases. The CDR3 region is CASSFGRGHYNEQFF. CDR3 coding DNA: TGTGCCAGCAGTTTTGGGCGGGGGCACTACAATGAGCAGTTCTTC.

There are a few counts of this clonotype. The chain links TRBV12-3 or TRBV12-4 to TRBJ2-1, with 8 nucleotides matching TRBD2. J lost 5 bases, V lost 5 bases, and 5 bases had no gene match. The CDR3 contains 14 residues. The DNA of the CDR3 is TGTGCCAGCAGTCGGGAGGGCCGGCACAATGAGCAGTTCTTC. Amino acid sequence: CASSREGRHNEQFF.

This clonotype was picked up many times. The V call is TRBV29-1, the J call TRBJ2-7; 7 bases agree with TRBD1. This CDR3 has 12 residues. The J segment lost 2 bases and the V segment lost 3 bases, leaving 1 base of the junction unmatched. In germline, CDR1 is SQVTM, CDR2 ANQGSEA. The DNA for the CDR3 is TGCAGCGTTGAGCAGGGGGCCTACGAGCAGTACTTC. Protein sequence: CSVEQGAYEQYF.

The V gene is TRBV7-8, the J gene TRBJ2-2; D gene ambiguous. The CDR3 spans 15 residues. The V gene lost 5 bases and the J gene lost 0 bases, with 10 bases spanning the gap. The V gene's germline CDR1 is SGHVS and CDR2 FQNEAQ. DNA for the CDR3: TGTGCCAGCAGCCCTCGGGTTGCGAACACCGGGGAGCTGTTTTTT. This sequence encodes CASSPRVANTGELFF. The full variable domain, with the rest looked up from reference TRBV7-8 and TRBJ2-2, is GAGVSQSPRYKVAKRGQDVALRCDPISGHVSLFWYQQALGQGPEFLTYFQNEAQLDKSGLPSDRFFAERPEGSVSTLKIQRTQQEDSAVYLCASSPRVANTGELFFGEGSRLTVL.

This clonotype was observed many times. The chain carries TRBV12-3 or TRBV12-4 and TRBJ1-6, with D unclear. Trimming removed 1 base at V and 6 bases at J, with 4 bases between. This CDR3 has 13 residues. The CDR3 here is CASSLVSNSPLHF. The CDR3, as DNA: TGTGCCAGCAGTTTAGTCAGTAATTCACCCCTCCACTTT.

This clonotype was counted between two and nine times. The chain combines TRBV20-1 with TRBJ2-1, with TRBD2 matching over 8 bases. The CDR3 has 16 residues. Germline V gene data show CDR1 as DFQATT and CDR2 as SNEGSKA (reference sequence). After removal of 0 bases from V and 5 bases from J, the junction contained 9 bases not matched to a gene. CDR3 amino acids: CSARDIRSGSDNEQFF. CDR3 sequence (DNA): TGCAGTGCTAGAGATATAAGAAGCGGGAGCGACAATGAGCAGTTCTTC.

V usage is TRBV9 and J usage is TRBJ2-1; 8 positions match TRBD1. CDR1 and CDR2 (germline): SGDLS, YYNGEE. J lost 1 base, V lost 3 bases, and 3 bases had no gene match. The CDR3 spans 15 residues. The CDR3 loop is CASSAGGFSYNEQFF. CDR3 coding DNA: TGTGCCAGCAGCGCAGGGGGCTTTTCCTACAATGAGCAGTTCTTC.

The rearrangement links TRBV6-2 or TRBV6-3 to TRBJ2-5, with a weak D call TRBD2 (5 bases). This CDR3 has 16 amino acids. The V gene lost 2 bases and the J gene lost 2 bases, with 15 bases spanning the gap. Germline V gives CDR1 MNHEY, CDR2 SVGEGT. The CDR3, as DNA: TGTGCCAGCAGTTACGGACTTCGTGGGCAGCAAGAGACCCAGTACTTC. Protein product: CASSYGLRGQQETQYF.

Ten or more counts support this clonotype. The J gene is TRBJ2-7, the V gene TRBV10-3; TRBD1 agrees at 8 bases. V lost 9 bases and J lost 5; bases outside the gene matches: 6. The CDR3 runs to 12 residues. Germline lookup yields CDR1 ENHRY and CDR2 SYGVKD. CDR3 bases: TGTGCCATTGCGGACAGGGACCACGAGCAGTACTTC. This gives the protein CAIADRDHEQYF.

This clonotype appeared a few times. The CDR3 is CSAVLGLAGGGILGTQYF. CDR3 DNA sequence: TGCAGTGCCGTACTGGGACTAGCGGGAGGGGGTATTCTCGGGACCCAGTACTTC. V usage is TRBV20-1 and J usage is TRBJ2-5; 16 positions agree with TRBD2. Germline trimming cut 6 bases from V and 7 bases from J; bases unmatched to any gene: 17. Germline values: CDR1 DFQATT, CDR2 SNEGSKA (reference sequence). The CDR3 runs 18 residues.

The gene calls are TRBV11-2 and TRBJ2-2; D might be TRBD2 (5 bases). The CDR3 has 14 amino acids. The V end lost 5 bases, the J end lost 5 bases, and 12 bases lay between the germline ends. In germline, CDR1 is SGHAT, CDR2 FQNNGV. The CDR3 loop is CASSPERVTGELFF. As DNA, the CDR3 is TGTGCCAGCAGCCCCGAGAGGGTAACCGGGGAGCTGTTTTTT.

With respect to this clonotype: One end of the junction varies from germline; a read error may be responsible. CDR3 protein: CASSTANTEALF. The CDR3 nucleotides read TGCGCCAGCAGTACAGCGAACACTGAAGCTCTCTTT. This rearrangement joins TRBV10-2 to TRBJ1-1; D unclear. This CDR3 is built from 12 residues. Per the germline V gene, CDR1 is WSHSY and CDR2 is SAAADI.

This clonotype was seen a single time. The rearrangement joins TRBV3-1 to TRBJ2-3; D not certain. CDR3 length: 13 residues. Germline CDR1 and CDR2: LGHDT and YNNKEL (reference sequence). Trimming shortened V by 2 bases and J by 10 bases, and 13 bases separated the two germline ends. The DNA for the CDR3 is TGTGCCAGCAGCCAAATCTCACCTTTGGCGCAGTATTTT. The encoded protein is CASSQISPLAQYF.

The J gene is TRBJ1-1, the V gene TRBV10-3; D gene ambiguous. The germline V and J ends were trimmed by 1 base and 4 bases, with 1 base remaining between them. Germline CDR1 ENHRY, CDR2 SYGVKD. CDR3 size: 11 residues. The CDR3 is CAISEFTEAFF. The CDR3 DNA is TGTGCCATCAGTGAGTTCACTGAAGCTTTCTTT.

This chain uses TRBV20-1 with TRBJ2-7; tentative D call: TRBD2 (6 bases). CDR1 and CDR2 from the germline V gene are DFQATT and SNEGSKA (reference sequence). The CDR3 has 13 amino acids. The germline V and J ends were trimmed by 7 bases and 7 bases, with 20 bases remaining between them. The CDR3 reads CSVRMGGVSEQYF. The CDR3 region has the DNA TGCAGTGTACGGATGGGGGGAGTGAGTGAGCAGTACTTC.

Only a few counts were recorded for this clonotype. V and J are TRBV6-2 or TRBV6-3 and TRBJ1-5; a weak D match, TRBD1 (5 bases). V lost 0 bases and J lost 0, with 12 bases in between. In germline, CDR1 is MNHEY, CDR2 SVGEGT. The CDR3 contains 17 residues. This CDR3 is CASSYSTGHYSNQPQHF. The CDR3 DNA reads as TGTGCCAGCAGTTACTCGACTGGACATTATAGCAATCAGCCCCAGCATTTT.

J is TRBJ1-5 and V is TRBV28, with D perhaps TRBD1 (5 bases). Per the germline V gene, CDR1 is MDHEN and CDR2 is SYDVKM. The V and J ends lost 8 bases and 5 bases respectively, with 10 bases between them. This CDR3 has 12 residues. The CDR3 reads CASEQEDQPQHF. CDR3 nucleotides: TGTGCCAGCGAACAGGAGGATCAGCCCCAGCATTTT.

A few counts support this clonotype. This chain joins TRBV20-1 and TRBJ2-7; 13 positions match TRBD2. Germline CDR1 and CDR2: DFQATT and SNEGSKA (reference sequence). J lost 2 bases, V lost 6 bases, and 10 bases had no gene match. The CDR3 loop spans 16 amino acids. This CDR3 is CSATTSGGRQTYEQYF. The CDR3 DNA is TGCAGTGCAACGACTAGCGGGGGGCGACAAACCTACGAGCAGTACTTC.

CDR3 in DNA: TGTGCCAGCAGTGGGGATAATGGCGGGGCCGAGCGGCAGTTCTTC. It translates to CASSGDNGGAERQFF. The J gene is TRBJ2-1, the V gene TRBV12-3 or TRBV12-4; tentative D call: TRBD2 (6 bases). The V end lost 5 bases, the J end lost 12 bases, and 23 bases lay between the germline ends. The CDR3 loop spans 15 amino acids.

This clonotype came up a few times. This chain uses TRBV6-2 or TRBV6-3 with TRBJ2-7; 8 bases are a match to TRBD1. The CDR3 extends over 13 amino acids. V was pared by 2 bases and J by 6 bases, with 3 bases of the junction left unmatched. Per the germline V gene, CDR1 is MNHEY and CDR2 is SVGEGT. The CDR3: CASSYADRGEQYF. CDR3 DNA: TGTGCCAGCAGTTACGCCGACAGGGGCGAGCAGTACTTC.

This clonotype has more than one count but fewer than ten. The chain carries TRBV7-9 and TRBJ1-6; maybe TRBD1 (6 bases). Trimming shortened V by 0 bases and J by 10 bases, and 10 bases separated the two germline ends. This CDR3 comprises 14 residues. The V gene's germline CDR1 is SEHNR and CDR2 FQNEAQ (reference sequence). CDR3 nucleotide sequence: TGTGCCAGCAGCTTAGCGGGGGCCGGATCACCCCTCCACTTT. It codes for CASSLAGAGSPLHF. Together with reference TRBV7-9 and TRBJ1-6, the CDR3 gives the full variable domain: DTGVSQNPRHKITKRGQNVTFRCDPISEHNRLYWYRQTLGQGPEFLTYFQNEAQLEKSRLLSDRFSAERPKGSFSTLEIQRTEQGDSAMYLCASSLAGAGSPLHFGNGTRLTVT.